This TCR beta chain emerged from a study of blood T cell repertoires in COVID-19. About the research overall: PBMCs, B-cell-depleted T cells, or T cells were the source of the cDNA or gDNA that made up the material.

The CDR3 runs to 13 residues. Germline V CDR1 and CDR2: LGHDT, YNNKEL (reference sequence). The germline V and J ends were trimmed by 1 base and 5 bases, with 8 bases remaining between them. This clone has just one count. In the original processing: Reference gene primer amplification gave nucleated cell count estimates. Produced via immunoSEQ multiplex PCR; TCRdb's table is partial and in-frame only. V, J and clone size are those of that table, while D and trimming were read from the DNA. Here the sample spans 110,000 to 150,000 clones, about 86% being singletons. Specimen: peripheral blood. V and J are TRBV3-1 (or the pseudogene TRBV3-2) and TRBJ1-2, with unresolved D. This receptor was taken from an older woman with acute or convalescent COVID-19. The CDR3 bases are TGTGCCAGCAGCCAAGTTCCGGAGTATGGCTACACCTTC. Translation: CASSQVPEYGYTF.